This T cell receptor (beta chain) was sequenced in a study of memory CD4+ T cells and cytomegalovirus serostatus. Notes on the study in general: Suggested: most of the CMV-linked TCR signature lies in CD4+ memory cells.

Single viable CD3+CD4+CD8-CD45RO+ cells were sorted as the memory CD4+ T cells. The method was immunoSEQ multiplex PCR; TCRdb's version includes in-frame clones alone and lacks a portion of them. The data contain around 45,000 clones, around four fifths of them singletons. A word on this clone: Its target is unknown. Germline and junction disagree at one end, which may indicate a read error.

The receptor comes from an adult in good health and CMV-seronegative. The specimen was memory CD4+ T cells from blood.

The DNA of the CDR3 is TGTGCTAGCAGCTTATCTTCCCAACAGCCCTCCTGGTACGAGCAGTACTTC. As protein: CASSLSSQQPSWYEQYF. The V gene is TRBV7-7, the J gene TRBJ2-7; D gene uncertain. The CDR3 consists of 17 residues. Germline V gene data show CDR1 as SSHAT and CDR2 as FNYEAQ (reference sequence).